Below are 20 T cell receptor beta chains sequenced from a single sample in a study of blood T cells in healthy people across ages. Alongside a J-beta primer mix, a sample-barcoded 5' primer served in a second PCR lasting about 7 to 12 cycles. Via MiXCR, TCRdb re-called the 5' RACE reads, giving one row per CDR3 protein. The sample shows more than 900,000 distinct CDR3 sequences, around 29% of them seen only once. The same sample was also studied in work on T cells of mothers and their children.

Material for sequencing was blood. The receptor source for this set is a woman in her thirties or forties in good health.

In its sample, this clonotype was seen a few times. The chain combines TRBV29-1 with TRBJ1-2, with TRBD1 matching 8 bases. V shed 4 bases and J 8 bases; nucleotides not matched to a gene: 3. This CDR3 contains 11 residues. The germline V gene encodes CDR1 SQVTM and CDR2 ANQGSEA. Here the CDR3 DNA reads TGCAGCGTTGCCGACAGGGGCGGCTACACCTTC. Encoded protein: CSVADRGGYTF.

This clonotype has just a few counts. This chain joins TRBV5-1 and TRBJ1-2; tentatively, D is TRBD1 (6 bases). Germline loops: CDR1 SGHRS, CDR2 YFSETQ. V was shortened by 4 bases and J by 3 bases, with 19 bases between the two germline ends. This CDR3 has 16 amino acids. Here the CDR3 reads CASSTTGGRGDYGYTF. The CDR3 DNA reads TGCGCCAGCAGCACCACCGGGGGGCGCGGAGACTATGGCTACACCTTC.

The J gene is TRBJ2-5, the V gene TRBV12-3 or TRBV12-4, with D possibly being TRBD1 or TRBD2 (6 bases each). Trimming left V 8 bases short and J 4 bases short, with 23 bases between. The CDR3 contains 16 residues. The CDR3 DNA reads TGTGCCAGCGGCGGGGCGGCGGACAGAGTGAGAGAGACCCAGTACTTC. It yields the protein CASGGAADRVRETQYF.

Ten or more counts support this clonotype. The chain carries TRBV7-8 and TRBJ1-5; D is unresolved. V lost 1 base, J lost 6 bases, and 7 bases lay in between. Germline values: CDR1 SGHVS, CDR2 FQNEAQ. The CDR3 has 13 residues. In nucleotides, the CDR3 is TGTGCCAGCAGCTTAGGGCGGGGTCAGCCCCAGCATTTT. It encodes CASSLGRGQPQHF.

The chain has TRBV7-2 and TRBJ2-4; possible D gene TRBD2, 5 bases. With 5 bases removed from V and 6 bases from J, the gap between germline ends came to 14 bases. Germline CDR1 reads SGHTA; CDR2 reads FQGNSA. There are 14 residues in the CDR3. The CDR3, as DNA: TGTGCCAGCAGCGATGTGGGAGTCCTAAACATTCAGTACTTC. As protein: CASSDVGVLNIQYF.

There are many counts of this clonotype. This chain links TRBV5-1 with TRBJ2-5; no reliable D call. This CDR3 has 13 residues. Germline V gene lookup returns CDR1 SGHRS and CDR2 YFSETQ. The V and J ends lost 4 bases and 4 bases respectively, with 11 bases between them. CDR3 bases: TGCGCCAGCAGCCCCGTTACAGCAGAGACCCAGTACTTC. Residues: CASSPVTAETQYF.

In its sample, this clonotype was seen a few times. The CDR3 nucleotides read TGCAGTGCTAGGTCCCGGGCCCTGGGGGAGACCCAGTACTTC. Translation: CSARSRALGETQYF. This chain connects TRBV20-1 to TRBJ2-5, with D uncertain. This CDR3 contains 14 residues. V lost 3 bases to trimming and J lost 5 bases, with 16 bases between them. The germline gives CDR1 DFQATT, CDR2 SNEGSKA (reference sequence).

This clonotype was picked up many times. The chain couples TRBV20-1 to TRBJ2-3, with D possibly matching TRBD1 (5 bases). This CDR3 is built from 13 residues. Trimming took 3 bases from V and 0 from J, leaving 7 bases between them. CDR1 and CDR2 from the germline V gene are DFQATT and SNEGSKA (reference sequence). CDR3 nucleotide sequence: TGCAGTGCTAGGGACACTAGCACAGATACGCAGTATTTT. Protein product: CSARDTSTDTQYF.

There are a few counts of this clonotype. CDR3 loop: CASSEGDLYGYTF. The CDR3, as DNA: TGTGCCAGCAGTGAAGGGGATCTCTATGGCTACACCTTC. The chain couples TRBV25-1 to TRBJ1-2; D not certain. Germline V lookup: CDR1 MGHDK, CDR2 SYGVNS. The CDR3 consists of 13 residues. V shed 2 bases and J shed 4 bases, with 8 bases lying between them.

In its sample, this clonotype was seen a few times. The rearrangement uses TRBV7-9 and TRBJ1-6; D is unclear. V was pared by 5 bases and J by 7 bases, with 12 bases between. The V gene's germline CDR1 is SEHNR and CDR2 FQNEAQ (reference sequence). The CDR3 loop spans 14 amino acids. For the CDR3, the DNA is TGTGCCAGCAGCCCTCTGGCAGCCAATTCACCCCTCCACTTT. This gives the protein CASSPLAANSPLHF.

Ten or more counts support this clonotype. Written as DNA, the CDR3 is TGCAGCACAACCAAACAGGGAGGAAACTATGGCTACACCTTC. Its protein product is CSTTKQGGNYGYTF. The rearrangement links TRBV29-1 to TRBJ1-2; D is perhaps TRBD1 (6 bases). The V gene's germline CDR1 is SQVTM and CDR2 ANQGSEA. V was trimmed by 8 bases and J by 2 bases, leaving 18 bases between them. The CDR3 extends over 14 amino acids.

The chain links TRBV28 to TRBJ2-7, with 7 positions matching TRBD1. From germline, CDR1 is MDHEN and CDR2 SYDVKM. The CDR3 covers 15 residues. The V gene end was trimmed by 6 bases and the J gene end by 2 bases; junction bases not matched to a gene: 10. In nucleotides, the CDR3 is TGTGCCAGCAGCCCGGGACAGTATAGGACCTACGAGCAGTACTTC. Translation gives CASSPGQYRTYEQYF.

This clonotype was detected only a few times. The rearrangement links TRBV29-1 to TRBJ1-1; D may be TRBD1 (6 bases). This CDR3 is 14 amino acids long. CDR1 is SQVTM and CDR2 is ANQGSEA in the germline V gene. Trimming left V 3 bases short and J 3 bases short, with 14 bases between. CDR3 amino acids: CSVDFGRGYTEAFF. DNA for the CDR3: TGCAGCGTTGATTTTGGCAGGGGTTACACTGAAGCTTTCTTT.

The chain uses TRBV5-5 and TRBJ2-7, with D perhaps TRBD2 (6 bases). Germline V gene lookup returns CDR1 SGHKS and CDR2 YYEKEE (reference sequence). The V end lost 4 bases, the J end lost 0 bases, and 14 bases lay between the germline ends. The CDR3 contains 15 residues. The CDR3 loop reads CASSRGTSSSYEQYF. CDR3 nucleotides: TGTGCCAGCAGCAGAGGGACTTCTAGCTCCTACGAGCAGTACTTC. Full variable domain (remainder filled in from reference TRBV5-5 and TRBJ2-7): DAGVTQSPTHLIKTRGQQVTLRCSPISGHKSVSWYQQVLGQGPQFIFQYYEKEERGRGNFPDRFSARQFPNYSSELNVNALLLGDSALYLCASSRGTSSSYEQYFGPGTRLTVT.

This clonotype appeared many times. The chain uses TRBV24-1 and TRBJ1-2; D gene unclear. CDR1 and CDR2 from the germline V gene are KGHDR and SFDVKD. This CDR3 has 14 amino acids. The ends were cut back, 0 bases at V and 1 base at J, with 5 bases in the middle. The CDR3 sequence is CATSDLNLNYGYTF. CDR3 coding DNA: TGTGCCACCAGTGATTTGAATCTTAACTATGGCTACACCTTC.

This clonotype was observed at least ten times. The V gene is TRBV4-1, the J gene TRBJ1-5; D gene uncertain. CDR1 MGHRA and CDR2 YSYEKL come from the germline V gene. V was pared by 1 base and J by 5 bases, with 6 bases between. This CDR3 contains 13 residues. The CDR3 coding sequence is TGCGCCAGCAGCCAAGCCGGGGATCAGCCCCAGCATTTT. It specifies CASSQAGDQPQHF.

The chain couples TRBV14 to TRBJ2-3; TRBD2 matches at 7 bases. There are 18 residues in the CDR3. Germline V gene lookup returns CDR1 SGHDN and CDR2 FVKESK. The junction had 14 bases not matched to a gene; V was cut back by 0 bases and J by 5 bases. CDR3 in DNA: TGTGCCAGCAGCCAAGAGACGATGGGACTACCCTCTAGAGATACGCAGTATTTT. Translation gives CASSQETMGLPSRDTQYF.

In this sample, this clonotype turned up a few times. This chain uses TRBV5-8 with TRBJ2-1; 10 bases are a match to TRBD2. The junction had 5 bases not matched to a gene; V was cut back by 0 bases and J by 8 bases. Germline V gene lookup returns CDR1 SGHTS and CDR2 YDEGEE. This CDR3 is 15 amino acids long. The CDR3 coding sequence is TGTGCCAGCAGCTTGGTGCTAGCGGGGGTCTATGAGCAGTTCTTC. It specifies CASSLVLAGVYEQFF. The full variable domain, completed using reference TRBV5-8 and TRBJ2-1, is EAGVTQSPTHLIKTRGQQATLRCSPISGHTSVYWYQQALGLGLQFLLWYDEGEERNRGNFPPRFSGRQFPNYSSELNVNALELEDSALYLCASSLVLAGVYEQFFGPGTRLTVL.

This clonotype occurred a few times. V gene TRBV2 combines with J gene TRBJ1-1; no clear D. Trimming took 6 bases from V and 4 from J, leaving 15 bases between them. The V gene's germline CDR1 is SNHLY and CDR2 FYNNEI. There are 14 residues in the CDR3. The CDR3 nucleotides are TGTGCCAGCAGGCCCCCGAGAGAATTCACTGAAGCTTTCTTT. It translates to CASRPPREFTEAFF.

This clonotype was seen a handful of times. This chain connects TRBV29-1 to TRBJ2-3, with 13 bases that match TRBD2. With V trimmed by 7 bases and J by 5 bases, 6 bases remained unmatched. In germline, CDR1 is SQVTM, CDR2 ANQGSEA. The CDR3 runs 14 residues. CDR3 nucleotide sequence: TGCAGCGCCGCGACTAGCGGGGGGTTAGATACGCAGTATTTT. It translates to CSAATSGGLDTQYF.